What follows are 24 T cell receptor beta chains derived from one specimen sequenced in a study of shared clonotypes between healthy human individuals. Assay used: immunoSEQ multiplex PCR; TCRdb lists only in-frame clones, some missing. The profile shows around 750,000 clones, approximately 79% of them singletons. The specimen sequenced was memory CD4+ T cells sorted from blood. Described subset: CD45RA-negative fraction. Receptors were obtained from a woman in her twenties or thirties in good health.

This clone was counted ten times or more. The J gene is TRBJ2-5, the V gene TRBV28, with 7 bases aligning to TRBD2. The CDR3 has 15 residues. CDR1 and CDR2 (germline): MDHEN, SYDVKM. V lost 4 bases to trimming and J lost 2 bases; unmatched junction nucleotides: 7. For the CDR3, the DNA is TGTGCCAGCAGTTACTACGGGAGGTCACAAGAGACCCAGTACTTC. Translating gives CASSYYGRSQETQYF.

The rearrangement uses TRBV5-1 and TRBJ2-7; D might be TRBD2 (5 bases). The CDR3 runs 14 residues. Trimming left V 0 bases short and J 2 bases short, with 9 bases between. The germline V gene encodes CDR1 SGHRS and CDR2 YFSETQ. CDR3 DNA: TGCGCCAGCAGCTTGGTTGGGAGTACCTACGAGCAGTACTTC. Its translation is CASSLVGSTYEQYF.

J is TRBJ2-7 and V is TRBV27; D may be TRBD2 (5 bases). In germline, CDR1 is MNHEY, CDR2 SMNVEV (reference sequence). V shed 2 bases and J shed 5 bases, with 10 bases lying between them. The CDR3 has 13 residues. The DNA of the CDR3 is TGTGCCAGCAGTTTAACTAGGCGGCACGAGCAGTACTTC. It codes for CASSLTRRHEQYF.

V and J are TRBV21-1 and TRBJ1-1; the tabulated D call, TRBD1, remains unverified against the DNA. TRBV21-1 is flagged as a pseudogene. The CDR3 runs to 15 residues. In DNA form, the CDR3 reads TGTGCCAGCAGCCTCCCGACAGGGAAGAACACTGAAGCTTTCTTT. This sequence encodes CASSLPTGKNTEAFF.

This clone was observed a few times. The J gene is TRBJ1-1, the V gene TRBV18, with a weak D call TRBD1 (6 bases). CDR1 is KGHSH, CDR2 LQKENI, per germline. Trimming removed 2 bases from V and 5 bases from J, with 9 bases in between. This CDR3 spans 13 amino acids. This chain's CDR3 is CASSPIQGTEAFF. The CDR3 region has the DNA TGTGCCAGCTCACCAATACAGGGTACTGAAGCTTTCTTT.

This sequence joins TRBV28 and TRBJ1-4; 7 bases fit TRBD1. The CDR3 has 15 amino acids. Germline trimming cut 7 bases from V and 8 bases from J; bases unmatched to any gene: 13. The germline CDR1 and CDR2 sequences are MDHEN and SYDVKM. CDR3 region: CASNQRGQVKEKLFF. CDR3 bases: TGTGCCAGCAACCAAAGAGGACAGGTGAAAGAAAAACTGTTTTTT.

This rearrangement joins TRBV7-2 to TRBJ1-5; D remains ambiguous. With 5 bases removed from V and 4 bases from J, the gap between germline ends came to 15 bases. Looked up from germline, CDR1 is SGHTA and CDR2 is FQGNSA. The CDR3 totals 15 residues. The CDR3 region is CASSPGNAYNQPQHF. The CDR3, as DNA: TGTGCCAGCAGCCCAGGAAACGCGTATAATCAGCCCCAGCATTTT.

This rearrangement joins TRBV19 to TRBJ2-2, with D uncertain. V was pared by 4 bases and J by 1 base, with 16 bases between. This CDR3 has 17 residues. Germline CDR1 reads LNHDA; CDR2 reads SQIVND (reference sequence). The CDR3 loop is CASSTIFGRLNTGELFF. The DNA of the CDR3 is TGTGCCAGTAGTACCATTTTCGGGCGCCTGAACACCGGGGAGCTGTTTTTT.

J is TRBJ2-7 and V is TRBV5-1; D ambiguous. Germline CDR1 and CDR2: SGHRS and YFSETQ. Trimming pared 0 bases from V and 6 bases from J, leaving 10 bases between. This CDR3 contains 13 residues. The CDR3 here is CASSLDPLPEQYF. CDR3 bases: TGCGCCAGCAGCTTGGATCCGTTGCCCGAGCAGTACTTC.

The J gene is TRBJ2-3, the V gene TRBV11-2; D might be TRBD2 (6 bases). The CDR3 has 13 amino acids. Germline V gives CDR1 SGHAT, CDR2 FQNNGV. Trimming shortened V by 8 bases and J by 1 base, and 10 bases separated the two germline ends. CDR3 region: CASELAGTDTQYF. CDR3 sequence (DNA): TGTGCCAGCGAACTAGCCGGCACAGATACGCAGTATTTT.

This clone was counted a single time. CDR3 region: CASHRDGAYNEQFF. CDR3 DNA: TGCGCCAGCCACCGGGACGGAGCATACAATGAGCAGTTCTTC. This chain connects TRBV5-1 to TRBJ2-1; D tentatively reads TRBD1 or TRBD2 (5 bases each). The V end lost 7 bases, the J end lost 4 bases, and 15 bases lay between the germline ends. The CDR3 runs 14 residues. Germline V gene sequence: CDR1 SGHRS, CDR2 YFSETQ.

As concerns this clone: In the same sample, other DNA sequences code for this CDR3. The V gene is TRBV18, the J gene TRBJ1-1, with D unresolved. The V end was cut by 3 bases, the J end by 0 bases, with 8 bases between. The CDR3 sequence is 14 residues long. CDR1 is KGHSH and CDR2 is LQKENI in the germline V gene. CDR3 in amino acids: CASSPDRVNTEAFF. CDR3 bases: TGTGCCAGCTCACCCGATAGGGTGAACACTGAAGCTTTCTTT.

The chain carries TRBV7-2 and TRBJ2-7; 7 positions match TRBD2. Germline CDR1 reads SGHTA; CDR2 reads FQGNSA. This CDR3 is 15 amino acids long. Trimming took 5 bases from V and 4 from J; bases not matched to a gene: 11. The chain's CDR3 is CASSRTGLGDYEQYF. DNA for the CDR3: TGTGCCAGCAGCCGAACTGGACTAGGGGATTACGAGCAGTACTTC.

The V and J genes are TRBV5-4 and TRBJ2-5; D gene uncertain. This CDR3 spans 13 amino acids. V was shortened by 0 bases and J by 5 bases, with 8 bases between the two germline ends. The germline V gene encodes CDR1 SGHNT and CDR2 YYREEE (reference sequence). CDR3 loop: CASSLGFRETQYF. CDR3 nucleotide sequence: TGTGCCAGCAGCTTGGGGTTTCGGGAGACCCAGTACTTC.

The CDR3 here is CASSLGGVNMLGYTF. The DNA for the CDR3 is TGTGCCAGCAGCTTAGGGGGGGTAAATATGCTCGGCTACACCTTC. The chain recombines TRBV11-2 with TRBJ1-2, with a possible D match to TRBD1 (5 bases). Germline V gives CDR1 SGHAT, CDR2 FQNNGV. The V and J ends lost 1 base and 8 bases respectively, with 17 bases between them. The CDR3 spans 15 residues.

The CDR3 reads CASSPPGYETQYF. CDR3 DNA: TGTGCCAGCTCACCACCGGGCTACGAGACCCAGTACTTC. The chain employs TRBV18 and TRBJ2-5; D not resolved. The V end was cut by 0 bases, the J end by 5 bases, with 7 bases between. There are 13 residues in the CDR3. Germline CDR1 and CDR2: KGHSH and LQKENI.

A note on this clone: This specimen includes other DNA sequences encoding the same CDR3. This chain connects TRBV6-5 to TRBJ1-2; maybe TRBD1 (5 bases). The CDR3 sequence is 14 residues long. The ends were cut back, 2 bases at V and 5 bases at J, with 12 bases in the middle. The germline V gene encodes CDR1 MNHEY and CDR2 SVGAGI. The CDR3 protein is CASSYGGVSYGYTF. DNA for the CDR3: TGTGCCAGCAGTTACGGGGGGGTATCTTATGGCTACACCTTC.

This clone has only a few counts. The genes are TRBV6-6 and TRBJ1-4, with TRBD1 identical over 9 bases. V gave up 7 bases and J gave up 8 bases; unmatched junction bases: 8. CDR3 length: 14 residues. Germline values: CDR1 MNHNY, CDR2 SVGAGI (reference sequence). The CDR3 spells CASTRTGAGEKLFF. The CDR3 DNA is TGTGCCAGCACTCGGACAGGGGCGGGAGAAAAACTGTTTTTT.

In regard to this clone: The sample contains more than one DNA sequence encoding this CDR3. CDR3 in amino acids: CASSPGLAGTGELFF. The CDR3 region has the DNA TGTGCCAGTAGTCCGGGACTAGCGGGAACGGGGGAGCTGTTTTTT. The V call is TRBV19, the J call TRBJ2-2; 13 nucleotides agree with TRBD2. Germline loops: CDR1 LNHDA, CDR2 SQIVND (reference sequence). With 5 bases clipped from V and 8 bases from J, the junction kept 5 bases outside the gene matches. The CDR3 is 15 residues long.

This chain connects TRBV11-1 to TRBJ1-5; TRBD1 matches at 7 bases. After removal of 6 bases from V and 5 bases from J, the junction contained 4 bases not matched to a gene. This CDR3 region has 13 residues. Germline CDR1 reads SGHAT; CDR2 reads FQDESV (reference sequence). CDR3: CASSIQGDQPQHF. The DNA of the CDR3 is TGTGCCAGCAGTATCCAGGGGGATCAGCCCCAGCATTTT.

Notes on this clone: The sample contains more than one DNA sequence encoding this CDR3. The V call is TRBV5-1, the J call TRBJ2-7; 11 bases agree with TRBD2. V was clipped by 2 bases and J by 1 base; unmatched bases: 2. The germline V gene encodes CDR1 SGHRS and CDR2 YFSETQ. The CDR3 has 15 amino acids. As DNA, the CDR3 is TGCGCCAGCAGCTTTCGGACTAGCGGGTCCTACGAGCAGTACTTC. Encoded protein: CASSFRTSGSYEQYF.

The chain employs TRBV6-5 and TRBJ2-1; D is possibly TRBD1 or TRBD2 (5 bases each). The CDR3 spans 13 residues. CDR1 is MNHEY, CDR2 SVGAGI, per germline. V gave up 8 bases and J gave up 8 bases, with 16 bases separating them. CDR3: CASGRGGAYEQFF. The CDR3, as DNA: TGTGCCAGCGGTCGTGGGGGAGCGTATGAGCAGTTCTTC.

The chain has TRBV7-9 and TRBJ2-3; 8 bases are a match to TRBD2. CDR3 length: 17 residues. The germline gives CDR1 SEHNR, CDR2 FQNEAQ (reference sequence). V shed 3 bases, J shed 2 bases, and the junction held 10 bases outside the gene matches. As DNA, the CDR3 is TGTGCCAGCAGCTTGGGAAGCGGGGGTCTGAACACAGATACGCAGTATTTT. Protein: CASSLGSGGLNTDTQYF.

The table lists this clone with a few counts. The chain uses TRBV6-1 and TRBJ2-7; unclear D gene. The germline CDR1 and CDR2 sequences are MNHNS and SASEGT. V was cut by 4 bases and J by 4 bases, with 8 bases left in between. This CDR3 has 12 amino acids. This CDR3 reads CASSASAYEQYF. The CDR3, as DNA: TGTGCCAGCAGTGCGAGTGCTTACGAGCAGTACTTC.